This T cell receptor beta chain is from a study of T cells in Graves' hyperthyroidism and ophthalmopathy. Each diagnosis was grounded in clinical symptoms, serum thyroxine and TRAb, thyroid ultrasound, and orbital computed tomography. Source material for PBMCs was around 10 ml fresh peripheral blood. In this sample, this clonotype turned up many times. Its target is unknown. There were TCR beta CDR3 regions amplified from RNA transcripts. TCR CDR3 underwent first-round RT-PCR with the HTBI primer set. TCRdb reprocessed the multiplex PCR reads with MiXCR, giving one entry per CDR3 protein. Of 530,000 or so distinct CDR3 sequences in the sample, roughly a sixth were seen once. Study-wide results and limits: Peripheral blood also featured most of the thyroid clonotypes expanded above 0.001.

V dropped 6 bases and J dropped 0 bases, with 14 bases sitting between them. Germline loops: CDR1 ENHRY, CDR2 SYGVKD. This CDR3 region has 15 residues. The chain is built from TRBV10-3 and TRBJ1-1, with a tentative D call TRBD1 (5 bases). The sequence derives from a woman in her late teens or twenties with Graves' ophthalmopathy. Material for sequencing was blood. Here the CDR3 DNA reads TGTGCCATCAGACGTTCTCGGGACTTGAACACTGAAGCTTTCTTT. Amino acid sequence: CAIRRSRDLNTEAFF.